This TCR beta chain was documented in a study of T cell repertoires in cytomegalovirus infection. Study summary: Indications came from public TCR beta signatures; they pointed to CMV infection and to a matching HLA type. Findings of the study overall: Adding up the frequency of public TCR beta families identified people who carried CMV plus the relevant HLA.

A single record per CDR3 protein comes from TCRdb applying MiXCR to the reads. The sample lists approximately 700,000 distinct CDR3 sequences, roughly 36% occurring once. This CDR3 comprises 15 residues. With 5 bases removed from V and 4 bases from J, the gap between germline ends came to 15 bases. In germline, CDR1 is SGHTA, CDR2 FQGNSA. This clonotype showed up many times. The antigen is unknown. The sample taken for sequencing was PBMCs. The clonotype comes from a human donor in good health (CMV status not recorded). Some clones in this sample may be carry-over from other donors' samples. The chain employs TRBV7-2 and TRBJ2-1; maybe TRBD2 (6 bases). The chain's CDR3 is CASSPLSGNYNEQFF. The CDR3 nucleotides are TGTGCCAGCAGCCCCCTTAGCGGAAATTACAATGAGCAGTTCTTC.